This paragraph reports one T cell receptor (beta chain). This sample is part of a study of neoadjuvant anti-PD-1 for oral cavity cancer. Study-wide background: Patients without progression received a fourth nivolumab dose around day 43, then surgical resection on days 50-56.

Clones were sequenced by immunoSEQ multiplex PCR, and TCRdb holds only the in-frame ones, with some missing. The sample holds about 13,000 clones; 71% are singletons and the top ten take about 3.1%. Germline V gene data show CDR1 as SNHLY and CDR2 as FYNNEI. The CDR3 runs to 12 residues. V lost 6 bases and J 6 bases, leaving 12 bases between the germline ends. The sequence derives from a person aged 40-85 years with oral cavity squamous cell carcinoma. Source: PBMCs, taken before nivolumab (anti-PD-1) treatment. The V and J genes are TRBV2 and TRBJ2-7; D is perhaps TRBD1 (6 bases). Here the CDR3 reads CASRVTGSEQYF. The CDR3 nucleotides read TGTGCCAGCAGAGTCACAGGGAGCGAGCAGTACTTC.